This T cell receptor beta chain stems from a study of early T cells in non-severe SARS-CoV-2 infection. This clonotype was detected ten times or more. Individual cDNA molecules were tagged with unique molecular identifiers, the study reported. From the 5' RACE reads, TCRdb called clonotypes with MiXCR, one entry per CDR3 protein. The table shows 29,000 or so distinct CDR3 sequences, with approximately 5.4% occurring only once. Trimming pared 3 bases from V and 0 bases from J, leaving 6 bases between. CDR1 and CDR2 (germline): MRHNA, SNTAGT. This CDR3 spans 14 amino acids. The V call is TRBV6-4, the J call TRBJ2-1; possibly TRBD2 for D (6 bases). The sequenced sample was whole blood. This clonotype was obtained from an adult who was a healthcare worker with PCR-confirmed SARS-CoV-2 infection or an uninfected control (not recorded which). CDR3 DNA: TGTGCCAGCAGTGAGGGGGGCTCCTACAATGAGCAGTTCTTC. It encodes CASSEGGSYNEQFF.